Sequencing of this T cell receptor (beta chain) was carried out in a study of blood T cell repertoires in COVID-19. Overall study: Nucleic acid was either cDNA or gDNA, and it came from T cells, B-cell-depleted T cells, or PBMCs.

Clones were read by immunoSEQ multiplex PCR, and TCRdb kept only the in-frame ones, dropping some. The table lists roughly 140,000 clones, approximately 90% of them singletons. The CDR3 is made up of 14 amino acids. Germline CDR1 is SGDLS and CDR2 is YYNGEE. Trimming cost V 3 bases and J 5 bases, with 14 bases left between them. Sequencing was done on a sample of peripheral blood. The sequence was obtained from a human donor in a cohort sampled during active COVID-19. The rearrangement links TRBV9 to TRBJ1-2; D is unresolved. The CDR3 protein is CASSAPTQWYGYTF. In DNA form, the CDR3 reads TGTGCCAGCAGCGCACCGACACAGTGGTATGGCTACACCTTC.